This T cell receptor (beta chain) appears in the sequencing data of a study of radiotherapy plus CTLA-4 blockade in lung cancer. For the study at large: Disease control reached approximately 30%, with objective responses in roughly 19%.

The method was immunoSEQ multiplex PCR; TCRdb's version includes in-frame clones alone and lacks a portion of them. The data show about 88,000 clones, with roughly 78% seen just once and more than 13% held by the top ten. This CDR3 region has 13 residues. Germline CDR1 SQVTM, CDR2 ANQGSEA. Trimming took 7 bases from V and 1 from J, leaving 13 bases between them. Chemo-refractory metastatic non-small-cell lung cancer patients underwent focal radiation alongside CTLA-4 blockade with ipilimumab. Sequenced here: peripheral blood, sampled from a patient treated with radiotherapy plus ipilimumab. The chain uses TRBV29-1 and TRBJ1-1; D not certain. The origin of this receptor is a human donor with non-small cell lung cancer that progressed on radiotherapy plus ipilimumab. The CDR3 is CSATDGENTEAFF. CDR3 sequence (DNA): TGCAGCGCCACGGACGGAGAGAACACTGAAGCTTTCTTT.